This T cell receptor beta chain appears in the sequencing data of a study of shared clonotypes between healthy human individuals. This CDR3 is 15 amino acids long. V lost 0 bases and J lost 4; bases outside the gene matches: 7. Per the germline V gene, CDR1 is SGHRS and CDR2 is YFSETQ. Libraries were prepared by immunoSEQ multiplex PCR; TCRdb keeps only in-frame clonotypes and omits some of them. This table has over a million clones, roughly 96% appearing once. The genes are TRBV5-1 and TRBJ2-7; 7 bases align to TRBD2. This clonotype originated in a man in his thirties or forties in good health. The sample comprised naive CD4+ T cells sorted from blood. Subset reported: CD45RA+ positively selected. The CDR3 reads CASSLVGPSGYEQYF. The CDR3 nucleotides are TGCGCCAGCAGCTTGGTAGGGCCTAGCGGATACGAGCAGTACTTC.